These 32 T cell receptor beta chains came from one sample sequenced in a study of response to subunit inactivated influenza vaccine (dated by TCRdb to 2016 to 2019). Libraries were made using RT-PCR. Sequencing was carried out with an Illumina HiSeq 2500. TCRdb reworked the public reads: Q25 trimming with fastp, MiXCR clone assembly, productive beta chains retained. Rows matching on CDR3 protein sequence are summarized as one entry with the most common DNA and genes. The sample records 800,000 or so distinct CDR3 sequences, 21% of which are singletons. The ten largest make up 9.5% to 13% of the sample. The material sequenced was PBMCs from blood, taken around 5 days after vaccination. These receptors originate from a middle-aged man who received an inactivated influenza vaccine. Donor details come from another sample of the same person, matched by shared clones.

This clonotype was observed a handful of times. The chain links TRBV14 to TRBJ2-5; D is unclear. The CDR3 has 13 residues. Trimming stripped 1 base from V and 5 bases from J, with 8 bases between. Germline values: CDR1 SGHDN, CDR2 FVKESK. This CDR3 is CASSQVHLETQYF. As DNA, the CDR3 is TGTGCCAGCAGCCAAGTCCATCTGGAGACCCAGTACTTC.

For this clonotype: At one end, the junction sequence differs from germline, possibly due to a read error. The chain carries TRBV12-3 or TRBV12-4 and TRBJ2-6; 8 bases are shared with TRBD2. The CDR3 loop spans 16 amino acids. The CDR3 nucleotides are TGTGCCAGCAGTGGCGGGAGGCGCTCTGGGGCCAGCGTCCTGACTTTC. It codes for CASSGGRRSGASVLTF.

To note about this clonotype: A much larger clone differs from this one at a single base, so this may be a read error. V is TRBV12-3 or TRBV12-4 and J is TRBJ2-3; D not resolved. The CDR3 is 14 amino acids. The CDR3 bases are TGTGCCAGCTGTTTTGGTCCGTACACAGATACGCAGTATTTT. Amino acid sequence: CASCFGPYTDTQYF.

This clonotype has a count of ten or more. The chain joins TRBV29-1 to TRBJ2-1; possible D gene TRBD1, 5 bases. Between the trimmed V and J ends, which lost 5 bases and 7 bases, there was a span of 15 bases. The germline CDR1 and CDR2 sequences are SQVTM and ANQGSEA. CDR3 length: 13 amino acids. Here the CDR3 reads CSVSGASWNEQFF. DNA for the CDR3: TGCAGCGTTTCTGGGGCCTCCTGGAATGAGCAGTTCTTC.

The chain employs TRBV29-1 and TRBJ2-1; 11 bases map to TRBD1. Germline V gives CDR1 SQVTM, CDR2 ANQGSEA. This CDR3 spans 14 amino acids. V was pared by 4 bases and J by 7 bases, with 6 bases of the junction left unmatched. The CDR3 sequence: CSVGDRGSRNEQFF. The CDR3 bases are TGCAGCGTTGGGGACAGGGGGTCTCGGAATGAGCAGTTCTTC.

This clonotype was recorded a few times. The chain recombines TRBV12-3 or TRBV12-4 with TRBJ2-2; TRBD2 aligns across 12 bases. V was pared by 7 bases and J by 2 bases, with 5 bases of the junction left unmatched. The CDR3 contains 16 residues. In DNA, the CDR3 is TGTGCCAGCAACATCGGACTAGCGGGAAACACCGGGGAGCTGTTTTTT. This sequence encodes CASNIGLAGNTGELFF.

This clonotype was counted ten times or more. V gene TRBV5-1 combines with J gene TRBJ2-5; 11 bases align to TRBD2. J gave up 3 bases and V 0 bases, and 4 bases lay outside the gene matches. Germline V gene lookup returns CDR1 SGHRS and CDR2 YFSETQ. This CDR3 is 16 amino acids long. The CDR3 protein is CASSLGLAGGEETQYF. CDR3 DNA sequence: TGCGCCAGCAGCTTGGGTCTAGCGGGAGGAGAAGAGACCCAGTACTTC.

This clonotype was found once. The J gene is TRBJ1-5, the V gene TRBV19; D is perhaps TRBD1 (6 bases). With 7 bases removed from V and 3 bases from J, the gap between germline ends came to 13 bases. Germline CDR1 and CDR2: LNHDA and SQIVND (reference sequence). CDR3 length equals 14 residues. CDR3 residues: CASKGGGHNQPQHF. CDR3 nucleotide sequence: TGTGCCAGTAAGGGGGGGGGACACAATCAGCCCCAGCATTTT.

The CDR3 here is CASSFHEIANEQFF. CDR3 nucleotides: TGTGCCAGCAGCTTTCACGAGATCGCCAATGAGCAGTTCTTC. The chain is built from TRBV11-2 and TRBJ2-1; D not resolved. This CDR3 has 14 residues. Trimming removed 3 bases from V and 6 bases from J, with 12 bases in between. From germline, CDR1 is SGHAT and CDR2 FQNNGV.

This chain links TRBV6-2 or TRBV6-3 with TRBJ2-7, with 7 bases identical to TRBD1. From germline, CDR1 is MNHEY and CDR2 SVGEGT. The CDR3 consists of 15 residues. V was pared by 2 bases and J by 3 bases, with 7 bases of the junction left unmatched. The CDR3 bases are TGTGCCAGCAGTTACGGTCAGGGGGATTTCTACGAGCAGTACTTC. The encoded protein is CASSYGQGDFYEQYF.

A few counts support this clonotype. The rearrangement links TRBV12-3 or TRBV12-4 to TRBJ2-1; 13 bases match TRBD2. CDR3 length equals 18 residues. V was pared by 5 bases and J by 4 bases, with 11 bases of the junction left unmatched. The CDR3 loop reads CASSILTSGGISYNEQFF. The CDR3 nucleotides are TGTGCCAGCAGTATTCTGACTAGCGGGGGGATCTCATACAATGAGCAGTTCTTC.

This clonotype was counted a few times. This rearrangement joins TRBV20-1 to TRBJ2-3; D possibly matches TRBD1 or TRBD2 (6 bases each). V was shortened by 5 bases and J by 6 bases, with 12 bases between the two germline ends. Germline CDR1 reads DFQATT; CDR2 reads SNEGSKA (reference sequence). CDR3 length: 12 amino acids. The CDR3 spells CSAPRGGDTQYF. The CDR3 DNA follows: TGCAGTGCTCCTCGAGGGGGGGATACGCAGTATTTT.

CDR3 sequence reads: CASSLTGSLYEQYF. DNA of the CDR3: TGTGCCAGCAGCTTGACGGGAAGTCTCTACGAGCAGTACTTC. This rearrangement joins TRBV5-6 to TRBJ2-7; maybe TRBD2 (5 bases). V was trimmed by 1 base and J by 3 bases, leaving 11 bases between them. Germline-derived CDR1 and CDR2 are SGHDT and YYEEEE. CDR3 size: 14 residues.

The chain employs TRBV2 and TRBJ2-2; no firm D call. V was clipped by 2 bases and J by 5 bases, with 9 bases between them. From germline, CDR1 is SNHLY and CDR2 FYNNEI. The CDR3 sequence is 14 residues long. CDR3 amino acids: CASSERLTTGELFF. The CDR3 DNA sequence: TGTGCCAGCAGTGAAAGGTTGACTACCGGGGAGCTGTTTTTT.

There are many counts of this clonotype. The CDR3: CSVVSGLAGDVREQYF. The CDR3 DNA reads TGCAGCGTTGTATCGGGACTAGCGGGAGACGTGCGCGAGCAGTACTTC. This sequence joins TRBV29-1 and TRBJ2-7, with TRBD2 identical over 14 bases. The CDR3 has 16 residues. CDR1 and CDR2 from the germline V gene are SQVTM and ANQGSEA. Losses at the gene ends were 4 bases for V and 6 bases for J; bases not matched to a gene: 11.

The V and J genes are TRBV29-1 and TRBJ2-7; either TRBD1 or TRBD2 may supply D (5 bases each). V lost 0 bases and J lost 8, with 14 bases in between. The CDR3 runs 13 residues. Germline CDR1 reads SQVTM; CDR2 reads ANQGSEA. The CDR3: CSVEEPGRYQQYF. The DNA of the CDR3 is TGCAGCGTTGAAGAACCGGGACGATATCAGCAGTACTTC.

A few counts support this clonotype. The CDR3 sequence: CASSALGRSQETQYF. CDR3 nucleotides: TGTGCCAGCAGTGCACTGGGGCGGTCCCAAGAGACCCAGTACTTC. The chain combines TRBV28 with TRBJ2-5, with D perhaps TRBD1 (5 bases). V was cut by 5 bases and J by 1 base, with 14 bases left in between. The CDR3 is made up of 15 amino acids. The germline V gene encodes CDR1 MDHEN and CDR2 SYDVKM.

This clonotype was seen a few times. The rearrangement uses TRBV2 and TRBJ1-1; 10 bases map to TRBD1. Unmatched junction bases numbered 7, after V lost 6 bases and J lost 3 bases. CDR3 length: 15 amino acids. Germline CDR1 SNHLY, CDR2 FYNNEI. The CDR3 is CASRETGGAYTEAFF. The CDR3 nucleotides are TGTGCCAGCAGAGAGACAGGGGGCGCGTACACTGAAGCTTTCTTT.

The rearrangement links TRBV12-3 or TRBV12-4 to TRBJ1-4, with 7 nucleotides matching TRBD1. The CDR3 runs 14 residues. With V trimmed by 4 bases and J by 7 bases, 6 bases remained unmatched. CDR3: CASSSTGPGEKLFF. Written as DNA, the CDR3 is TGTGCCAGCAGTTCGACAGGGCCAGGTGAAAAACTGTTTTTT.

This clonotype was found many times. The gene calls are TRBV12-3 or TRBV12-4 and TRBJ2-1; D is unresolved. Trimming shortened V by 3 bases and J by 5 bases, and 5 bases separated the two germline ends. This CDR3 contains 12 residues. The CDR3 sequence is CASSFNHNEQFF. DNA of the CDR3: TGTGCCAGCAGTTTCAACCACAATGAGCAGTTCTTC.

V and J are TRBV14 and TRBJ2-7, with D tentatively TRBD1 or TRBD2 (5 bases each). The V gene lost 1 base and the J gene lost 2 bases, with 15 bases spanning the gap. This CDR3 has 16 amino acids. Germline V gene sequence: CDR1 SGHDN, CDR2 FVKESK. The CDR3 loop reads CASSQVAGTLAYEQYF. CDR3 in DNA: TGTGCCAGCAGCCAAGTGGCAGGGACGTTAGCCTACGAGCAGTACTTC.

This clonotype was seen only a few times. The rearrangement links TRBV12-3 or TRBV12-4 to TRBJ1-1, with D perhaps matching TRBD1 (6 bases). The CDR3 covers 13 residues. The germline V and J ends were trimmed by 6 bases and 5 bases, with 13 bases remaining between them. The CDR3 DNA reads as TGTGCCAGCAGGAGGACAGAAGGGACTGAAGCTTTCTTT. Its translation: CASRRTEGTEAFF.

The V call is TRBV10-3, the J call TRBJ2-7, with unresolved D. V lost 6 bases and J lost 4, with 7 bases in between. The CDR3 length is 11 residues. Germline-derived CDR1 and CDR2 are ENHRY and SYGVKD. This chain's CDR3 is CAISEDYEQYF. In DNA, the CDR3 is TGTGCCATCAGCGAGGATTACGAGCAGTACTTC.

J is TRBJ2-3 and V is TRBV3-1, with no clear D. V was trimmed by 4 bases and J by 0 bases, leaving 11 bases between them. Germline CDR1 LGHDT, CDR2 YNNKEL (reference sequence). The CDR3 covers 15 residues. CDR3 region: CASSLLPTSTDTQYF. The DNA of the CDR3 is TGTGCCAGCAGCCTTCTCCCGACTAGCACAGATACGCAGTATTTT.

CDR3: CSAAGQGRADTQYF. Written as DNA, the CDR3 is TGCAGTGCTGCGGGACAGGGAAGGGCAGATACGCAGTATTTT. The chain is built from TRBV20-1 and TRBJ2-3; 9 bases map to TRBD1. The CDR3 covers 14 residues. CDR1 DFQATT and CDR2 SNEGSKA come from the germline V gene (reference sequence). The V and J ends lost 5 bases and 4 bases, in that order; junction bases with no gene match: 7.

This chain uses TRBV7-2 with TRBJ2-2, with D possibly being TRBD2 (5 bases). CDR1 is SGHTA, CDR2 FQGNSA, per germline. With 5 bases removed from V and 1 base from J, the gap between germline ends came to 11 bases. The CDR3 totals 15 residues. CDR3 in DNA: TGTGCCAGCAGCCAAAGCGGTCAGAACACCGGGGAGCTGTTTTTT. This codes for CASSQSGQNTGELFF.

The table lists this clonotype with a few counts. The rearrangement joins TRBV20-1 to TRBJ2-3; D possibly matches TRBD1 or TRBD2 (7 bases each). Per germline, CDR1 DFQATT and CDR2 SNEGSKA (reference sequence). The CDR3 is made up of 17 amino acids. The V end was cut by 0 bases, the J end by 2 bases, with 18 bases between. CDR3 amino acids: CSARDWGSGGDTDTQYF. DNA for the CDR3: TGCAGTGCTAGAGATTGGGGCTCAGGGGGGGACACAGATACGCAGTATTTT.

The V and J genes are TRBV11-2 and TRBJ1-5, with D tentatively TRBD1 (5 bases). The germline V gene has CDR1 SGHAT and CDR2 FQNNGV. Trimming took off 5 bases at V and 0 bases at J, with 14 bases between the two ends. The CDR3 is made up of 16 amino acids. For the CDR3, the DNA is TGTGCCAGCAGCGTATTAGGGACCTATAGCAATCAGCCCCAGCATTTT. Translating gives CASSVLGTYSNQPQHF.

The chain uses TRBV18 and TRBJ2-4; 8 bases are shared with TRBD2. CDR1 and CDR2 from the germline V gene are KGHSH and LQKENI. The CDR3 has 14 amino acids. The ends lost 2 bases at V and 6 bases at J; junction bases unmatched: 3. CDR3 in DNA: TGTGCCAGCTCACCAGGAGCGGGGGCAAACATTCAGTACTTC. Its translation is CASSPGAGANIQYF.

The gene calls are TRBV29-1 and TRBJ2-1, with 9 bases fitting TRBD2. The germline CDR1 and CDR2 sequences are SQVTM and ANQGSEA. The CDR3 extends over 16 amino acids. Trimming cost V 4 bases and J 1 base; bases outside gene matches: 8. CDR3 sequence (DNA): TGCAGCGTTGGATTAAGACTAGCGGTTTCCTACAATGAGCAGTTCTTC. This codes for CSVGLRLAVSYNEQFF.

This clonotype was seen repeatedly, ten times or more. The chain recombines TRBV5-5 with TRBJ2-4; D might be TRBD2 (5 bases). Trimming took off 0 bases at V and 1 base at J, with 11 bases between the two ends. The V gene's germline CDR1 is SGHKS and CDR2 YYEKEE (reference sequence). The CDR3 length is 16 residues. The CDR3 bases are TGTGCCAGCAGCTTGGCGGGGAACCGGGCCAAAAACATTCAGTACTTC. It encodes CASSLAGNRAKNIQYF. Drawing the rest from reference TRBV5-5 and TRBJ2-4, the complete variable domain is DAGVTQSPTHLIKTRGQQVTLRCSPISGHKSVSWYQQVLGQGPQFIFQYYEKEERGRGNFPDRFSARQFPNYSSELNVNALLLGDSALYLCASSLAGNRAKNIQYFGAGTRLSVL.

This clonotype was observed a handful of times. DNA for the CDR3: TGTGCCAGCAGTTCACAAATAGCGGGGGGGCGAGAGACCCAGTACTTC. This translates into CASSSQIAGGRETQYF. The chain uses TRBV7-2 and TRBJ2-5, with 11 bases that match TRBD2. There are 16 residues in the CDR3. The V gene end was trimmed by 6 bases and the J gene end by 4 bases; junction bases not matched to a gene: 10. Germline V gene lookup returns CDR1 SGHTA and CDR2 FQGNSA.